Following are 4 T cell receptor beta chains from one sample sequenced in a study of T cells in Graves' hyperthyroidism and ophthalmopathy. RNA transcripts were the template for amplifying TCR beta CDR3 regions. The HTBI primer set was used in a first-round RT-PCR of the TCR CDR3. Via MiXCR, TCRdb re-called the multiplex PCR reads, giving one row per CDR3 protein. The profile covers about 290,000 distinct CDR3 sequences, with about an eighth appearing a single time and roughly 8.5% taken by the ten largest. What was sequenced was blood. The receptors originated from a woman aged 30 to 39 with Graves' hyperthyroidism that later progressed to Graves' ophthalmopathy.

This clonotype was observed at least ten times. V gene TRBV4-1 combines with J gene TRBJ2-1, with 10 bases matching TRBD2. Germline V CDR1 and CDR2: MGHRA, YSYEKL. The CDR3 runs to 16 residues. J lost 7 bases, V lost 7 bases, and 13 bases had no gene match. CDR3 sequence reads: CASKKLAGEARNEQFF. The CDR3 DNA is TGCGCCAGCAAGAAGCTAGCGGGAGAGGCGCGAAATGAGCAGTTCTTC.

This clonotype was observed at least ten times. V usage is TRBV29-1 and J usage is TRBJ1-1; 9 positions agree with TRBD1. V shed 4 bases, J shed 4 bases, and the junction held 1 base outside the gene matches. This CDR3 spans 12 amino acids. Germline loops: CDR1 SQVTM, CDR2 ANQGSEA. CDR3 loop: CSVGQGVTEAFF. The CDR3 nucleotides read TGCAGCGTTGGACAGGGGGTCACTGAAGCTTTCTTT.

DNA for the CDR3: TGTGCCAGTAGTATCCAACAGGGGGGTACAACGCAGTATTTT. The encoded protein is CASSIQQGGTTQYF. The rearrangement uses TRBV19 and TRBJ2-3; 8 nucleotides align to TRBD1. Unmatched junction bases numbered 8, after V lost 3 bases and J lost 9 bases. Germline CDR1 reads LNHDA; CDR2 reads SQIVND (reference sequence). The CDR3 is 14 amino acids. Drawing the rest from reference TRBV19 and TRBJ2-3, the complete variable domain is DGGITQSPKYLFRKEGQNVTLSCEQNLNHDAMYWYRQDPGQGLRLIYYSQIVNDFQKGDIAEGYSVSREKKESFPLTVTSAQKNPTAFYLCASSIQQGGTTQYFGPGTRLTVL.

This clonotype was recorded at least ten times. J is TRBJ1-1 and V is TRBV18, with D uncertain. The V end lost 0 bases, the J end lost 7 bases, and 15 bases lay between the germline ends. Germline V gene sequence: CDR1 KGHSH, CDR2 LQKENI. CDR3 size: 15 residues. This chain's CDR3 is CASSPPVGRKSEAFF. The CDR3 DNA follows: TGTGCCAGCTCACCACCGGTTGGGAGGAAGAGTGAAGCTTTCTTT.